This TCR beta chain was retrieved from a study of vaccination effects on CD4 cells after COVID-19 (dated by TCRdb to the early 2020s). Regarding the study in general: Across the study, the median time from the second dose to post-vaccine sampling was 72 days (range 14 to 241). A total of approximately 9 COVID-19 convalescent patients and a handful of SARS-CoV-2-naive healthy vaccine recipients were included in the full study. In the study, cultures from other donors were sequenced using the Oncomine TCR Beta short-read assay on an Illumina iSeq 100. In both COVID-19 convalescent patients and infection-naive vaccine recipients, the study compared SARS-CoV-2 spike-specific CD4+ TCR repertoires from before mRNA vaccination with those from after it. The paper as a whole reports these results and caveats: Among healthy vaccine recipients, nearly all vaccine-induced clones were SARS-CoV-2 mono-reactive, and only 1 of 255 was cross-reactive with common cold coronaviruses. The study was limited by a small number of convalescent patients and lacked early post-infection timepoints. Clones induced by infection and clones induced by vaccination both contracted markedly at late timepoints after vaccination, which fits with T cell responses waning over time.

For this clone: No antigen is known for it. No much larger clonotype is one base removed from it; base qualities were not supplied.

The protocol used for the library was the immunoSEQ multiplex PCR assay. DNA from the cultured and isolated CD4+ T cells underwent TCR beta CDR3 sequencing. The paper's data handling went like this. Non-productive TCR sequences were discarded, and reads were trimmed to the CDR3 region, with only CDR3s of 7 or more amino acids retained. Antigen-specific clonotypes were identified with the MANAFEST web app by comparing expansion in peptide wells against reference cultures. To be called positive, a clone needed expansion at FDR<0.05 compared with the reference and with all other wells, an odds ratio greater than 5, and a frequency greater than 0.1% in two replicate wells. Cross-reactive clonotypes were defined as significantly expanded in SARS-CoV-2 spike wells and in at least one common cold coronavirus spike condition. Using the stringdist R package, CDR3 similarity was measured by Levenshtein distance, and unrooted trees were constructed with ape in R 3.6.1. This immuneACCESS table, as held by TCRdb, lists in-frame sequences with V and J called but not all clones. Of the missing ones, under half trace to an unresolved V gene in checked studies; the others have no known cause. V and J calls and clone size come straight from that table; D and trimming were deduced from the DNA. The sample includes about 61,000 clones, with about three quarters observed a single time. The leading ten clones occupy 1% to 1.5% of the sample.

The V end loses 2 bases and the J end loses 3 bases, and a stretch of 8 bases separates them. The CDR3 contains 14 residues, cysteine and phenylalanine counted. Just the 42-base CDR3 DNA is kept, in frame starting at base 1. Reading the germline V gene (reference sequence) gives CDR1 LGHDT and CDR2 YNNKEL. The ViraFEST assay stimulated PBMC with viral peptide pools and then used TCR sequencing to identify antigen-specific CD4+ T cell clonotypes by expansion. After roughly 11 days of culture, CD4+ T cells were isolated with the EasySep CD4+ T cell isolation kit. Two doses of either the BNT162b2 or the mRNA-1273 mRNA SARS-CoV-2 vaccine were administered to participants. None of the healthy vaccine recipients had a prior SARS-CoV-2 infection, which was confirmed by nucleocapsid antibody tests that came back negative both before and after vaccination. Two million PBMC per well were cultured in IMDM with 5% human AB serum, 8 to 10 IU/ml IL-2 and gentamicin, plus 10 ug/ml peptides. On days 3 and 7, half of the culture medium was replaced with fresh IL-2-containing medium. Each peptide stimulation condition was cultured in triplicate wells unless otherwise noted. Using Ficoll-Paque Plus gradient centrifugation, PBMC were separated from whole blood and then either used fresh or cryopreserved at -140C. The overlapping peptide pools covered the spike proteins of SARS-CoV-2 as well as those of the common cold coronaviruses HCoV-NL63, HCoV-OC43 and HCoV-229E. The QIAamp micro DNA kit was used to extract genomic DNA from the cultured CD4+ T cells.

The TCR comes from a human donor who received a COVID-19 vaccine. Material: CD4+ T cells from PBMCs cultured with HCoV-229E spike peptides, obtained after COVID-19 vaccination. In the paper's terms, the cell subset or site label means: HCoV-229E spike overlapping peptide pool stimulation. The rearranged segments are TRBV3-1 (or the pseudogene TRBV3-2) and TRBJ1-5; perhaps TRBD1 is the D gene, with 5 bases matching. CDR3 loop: CASSQTTVNQPQHF. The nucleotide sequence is TGTGCCAGCAGCCAAACGACAGTCAATCAGCCCCAGCATTTT.